One and the same sample provided the 24 T cell receptor beta chains below, sequenced in a study of control samples from healthy donors and cancer patients. Produced via immunoSEQ multiplex PCR; TCRdb's table is partial and in-frame only. The repertoire includes about 80,000 clones, roughly 82% of them detected once, and about 9.9% sits in the top ten. The sample comprised PBMCs. Receptor source: a man in his sixties with head and neck cancer.

This chain joins TRBV28 and TRBJ1-6; D remains unclear. This CDR3 has 15 residues. Trimming removed 3 bases at V and 7 bases at J, with 13 bases between. In germline, CDR1 is MDHEN, CDR2 SYDVKM. CDR3 sequence: CASSFITPENSPLHF. CDR3 nucleotides: TGTGCCAGCAGTTTTATTACCCCAGAAAATTCACCCCTCCACTTT.

This clone appeared a few times. J is TRBJ1-2 and V is TRBV15; D ambiguous. The CDR3 is 14 amino acids. Germline CDR1 and CDR2: LNHNV and YYDKDF (reference sequence). V was pared by 0 bases and J by 3 bases, with 8 bases between. CDR3 protein: CATSREPGDYGYTF. Here the CDR3 DNA reads TGTGCCACCAGCAGAGAACCGGGAGACTATGGCTACACCTTC. The variable domain in full, completed from reference TRBV15 and TRBJ1-2, reads DAMVIQNPRYQVTQFGKPVTLSCSQTLNHNVMYWYQQKSSQAPKLLFHYYDKDFNNEADTPDNFQSRRPNTSFCFLDIRSPGLGDTAMYLCATSREPGDYGYTFGSGTRLTVV.

This sequence joins TRBV20-1 and TRBJ2-1; no clear D. The V gene lost 5 bases and the J gene lost 4 bases, with 6 bases spanning the gap. This CDR3 region has 11 residues. Germline V gives CDR1 DFQATT, CDR2 SNEGSKA (reference sequence). CDR3 in amino acids: CSAGEYNEQFF. CDR3 bases: TGCAGTGCTGGGGAATACAATGAGCAGTTCTTC.

The rearrangement joins TRBV7-9 to TRBJ2-5; TRBD2 aligns across 7 bases. The CDR3 sequence is 12 residues long. Germline V gene sequence: CDR1 SEHNR, CDR2 FQNEAQ (reference sequence). V shed 10 bases, J shed 5 bases, and the junction held 7 bases outside the gene matches. The CDR3 DNA follows: TGTGCCACCCTGCGGGAGAGGGAGACCCAGTACTTC. Protein product: CATLRERETQYF.

The chain has TRBV5-1 and TRBJ2-1; no clear D. Germline V lookup: CDR1 SGHRS, CDR2 YFSETQ. The V gene lost 5 bases and the J gene lost 10 bases, with 19 bases spanning the gap. This CDR3 contains 14 residues. CDR3 nucleotides: TGCGCCAGCAGACCCTCGTGGGTGGGATTCGAGCAGTTCTTC. Amino acid sequence: CASRPSWVGFEQFF.

The chain uses TRBV27 and TRBJ1-2; TRBD1 might be the D (6 bases). The ends were cut back, 5 bases at V and 4 bases at J, with 17 bases in the middle. CDR3 length: 15 residues. The germline V gene encodes CDR1 MNHEY and CDR2 SMNVEV (reference sequence). In nucleotides, the CDR3 is TGTGCCAGCAGTCCGCGAATTGGACAGTCCTATGGCTACACCTTC. It encodes CASSPRIGQSYGYTF.

This chain links TRBV29-1 with TRBJ2-1, with 8 bases that match TRBD1. After removal of 1 base from V and 3 bases from J, the junction contained 5 bases not matched to a gene. Per germline, CDR1 SQVTM and CDR2 ANQGSEA. The CDR3 is 15 amino acids. CDR3 in DNA: TGCAGCGTTGAAGGTCCGGACAGGGTCTACAATGAGCAGTTCTTC. Residues: CSVEGPDRVYNEQFF.

The chain joins TRBV5-6 to TRBJ1-5; maybe TRBD1 (6 bases). Per the germline V gene, CDR1 is SGHDT and CDR2 is YYEEEE. V gave up 2 bases and J gave up 3 bases, with 9 bases separating them. CDR3 length: 14 residues. CDR3 in DNA: TGTGCCAGCAGCTTCGGACAGTTCAATCAGCCCCAGCATTTT. This encodes CASSFGQFNQPQHF.

CDR3 sequence reads: CASSFHGTENEKLFF. DNA of the CDR3: TGTGCCAGCAGTTTTCACGGGACAGAGAATGAAAAACTGTTTTTT. This chain uses TRBV28 with TRBJ1-4, with 7 nucleotides matching TRBD1. CDR1 and CDR2 (germline): MDHEN, SYDVKM. V shed 3 bases and J 5 bases; nucleotides not matched to a gene: 6. The CDR3 has 15 amino acids.

J is TRBJ2-2 and V is TRBV19; 8 bases line up with TRBD1. The V and J ends lost 4 bases and 4 bases, in that order; junction bases with no gene match: 5. CDR1 LNHDA and CDR2 SQIVND come from the germline V gene (reference sequence). There are 15 residues in the CDR3. The CDR3 DNA sequence: TGTGCCAGTAGTAACCGGGACAGGAGCACCGGGGAGCTGTTTTTT. Translated, it gives CASSNRDRSTGELFF. Full variable domain (missing parts from reference TRBV19 and TRBJ2-2): DGGITQSPKYLFRKEGQNVTLSCEQNLNHDAMYWYRQDPGQGLRLIYYSQIVNDFQKGDIAEGYSVSREKKESFPLTVTSAQKNPTAFYLCASSNRDRSTGELFFGEGSRLTVL.

V gene TRBV5-1 combines with J gene TRBJ2-7; unclear D gene. V gave up 5 bases and J gave up 7 bases, with 10 bases separating them. The CDR3 runs 11 residues. Looked up from germline, CDR1 is SGHRS and CDR2 is YFSETQ. The CDR3 DNA is TGCGCCAGCAGAAAGGACGTAGAGCAGTACTTC. It specifies CASRKDVEQYF.

The gene calls are TRBV6-2 or TRBV6-3 and TRBJ1-1; D is ambiguous. CDR3 size: 15 residues. V was trimmed by 2 bases and J by 1 base, leaving 11 bases between them. Germline V gene sequence: CDR1 MNHEY, CDR2 SVGEGT. The CDR3 is CASSYTGESNTEAFF. Here the CDR3 DNA reads TGTGCCAGCAGTTACACCGGGGAGTCGAACACTGAAGCTTTCTTT.

This chain uses TRBV7-6 with TRBJ1-6; D ambiguous. This CDR3 region has 19 residues. V was clipped by 1 base and J by 6 bases, with 22 bases between them. Germline loops: CDR1 SGHVS, CDR2 FNYEAQ. The CDR3 loop reads CASSLVRSGGPKGNSPLHF. CDR3 DNA: TGTGCCAGCAGCTTAGTTCGGAGTGGAGGGCCCAAGGGTAATTCACCCCTCCACTTT.

The V gene is TRBV5-5, the J gene TRBJ2-5; D gene ambiguous. Trimming pared 4 bases from V and 3 bases from J, leaving 13 bases between. CDR3 length: 14 amino acids. CDR1 and CDR2 (germline): SGHKS, YYEKEE (reference sequence). The CDR3 spells CASSLAVVEETQYF. CDR3 bases: TGTGCCAGCAGCCTGGCCGTCGTTGAAGAGACCCAGTACTTC.

DNA of the CDR3: TGTGCCAGCAGTGGGGGCTGGCCCCAGCATTTT. Its translation: CASSGGWPQHF. J is TRBJ1-5 and V is TRBV6-6; maybe TRBD1 (6 bases). The CDR3 contains 11 residues. Germline lookup yields CDR1 MNHNY and CDR2 SVGAGI (reference sequence). V was trimmed by 5 bases and J by 9 bases, leaving 8 bases between them.

This clone was counted a few times. This chain joins TRBV29-1 and TRBJ2-5; D may match TRBD1 or TRBD2 (5 bases each). The CDR3 covers 13 residues. CDR1 and CDR2 (germline): SQVTM, ANQGSEA. The V end lost 7 bases, the J end lost 4 bases, and 16 bases lay between the germline ends. The CDR3 sequence: CSANRGQGETQYF. CDR3 nucleotides: TGCAGCGCCAACCGGGGCCAGGGAGAGACCCAGTACTTC.

This rearrangement joins TRBV7-8 to TRBJ1-1; 8 positions agree with TRBD1. There are 21 residues in the CDR3. Germline CDR1 and CDR2: SGHVS and FQNEAQ. V trimming: 2 bases; J trimming: 0 bases; junction bases outside the gene matches: 20. The DNA for the CDR3 is TGTGCCAGCAGCTTAAGGGGGCAGGGGCAGGTCCCCAGGGGGCTGAACACTGAAGCTTTCTTT. Its protein is CASSLRGQGQVPRGLNTEAFF. The full variable domain, rest sourced from reference TRBV7-8 and TRBJ1-1, is GAGVSQSPRYKVAKRGQDVALRCDPISGHVSLFWYQQALGQGPEFLTYFQNEAQLDKSGLPSDRFFAERPEGSVSTLKIQRTQQEDSAVYLCASSLRGQGQVPRGLNTEAFFGQGTRLTVV.

The chain uses TRBV28 and TRBJ2-7; 8 nucleotides align to TRBD2. CDR3 length: 15 residues. Per the germline V gene, CDR1 is MDHEN and CDR2 is SYDVKM. V gave up 6 bases and J gave up 5 bases; unmatched junction bases: 12. The CDR3 nucleotides read TGTGCCAGCAGCGAGGGGGGCGGGGGGCCAGACGAGCAGTACTTC. Its translation: CASSEGGGGPDEQYF.

The chain couples TRBV7-8 to TRBJ1-1; 10 nucleotides align to TRBD1. V lost 10 bases to trimming and J lost 5 bases; unmatched junction nucleotides: 7. The germline CDR1 and CDR2 sequences are SGHVS and FQNEAQ. The CDR3 runs to 13 residues. CDR3 DNA: TGTGCCACCGGGACAGGGGTAGGGACTGAAGCTTTCTTT. Amino acid sequence: CATGTGVGTEAFF.

CDR3 amino acids: CASSYGAYSGNTIYF. Written as DNA, the CDR3 is TGTGCCAGCAGTTACGGGGCGTATTCTGGAAACACCATATATTTT. The chain couples TRBV6-5 to TRBJ1-3; a weak D match, TRBD1 (5 bases). The V gene's germline CDR1 is MNHEY and CDR2 SVGAGI. The ends were cut back, 2 bases at V and 1 base at J, with 9 bases in the middle. The CDR3 extends over 15 amino acids.

This clone appeared a single time. The genes are TRBV24-1 and TRBJ1-1, with 7 bases fitting TRBD1. The germline CDR1 and CDR2 sequences are KGHDR and SFDVKD. CDR3 size: 13 residues. Trimming at V came to 4 bases and at J to 6 bases, leaving 4 bases not matched to a gene. The CDR3, as DNA: TGTGCCACCAGTGACTATGGGACAGCTGAAGCTTTCTTT. It codes for CATSDYGTAEAFF.

The count of this clone is one. V and J are TRBV5-5 and TRBJ1-4; D is ambiguous. The CDR3 has 16 residues. V gave up 1 base and J gave up 0 bases, with 10 bases separating them. CDR1 and CDR2 (germline): SGHKS, YYEKEE (reference sequence). The CDR3 bases are TGTGCCAGCAGCTTGTACCCCGGGACAACTAATGAAAAACTGTTTTTT. This codes for CASSLYPGTTNEKLFF.

This clone was recorded once. The V call is TRBV19, the J call TRBJ1-2; possibly TRBD1 for D (5 bases). This CDR3 is 13 amino acids long. V lost 7 bases and J lost 5, with 14 bases in between. From germline, CDR1 is LNHDA and CDR2 SQIVND (reference sequence). CDR3 residues: CASTLLQGYGYTF. The CDR3 coding sequence is TGTGCCAGTACTCTGCTTCAGGGATATGGCTACACCTTC.

The rearrangement links TRBV29-1 to TRBJ2-1; D is unclear. V lost 3 bases and J lost 4, with 16 bases in between. This CDR3 comprises 15 residues. In germline, CDR1 is SQVTM, CDR2 ANQGSEA. The chain's CDR3 is CSVDKWFDRYNEQFF. The DNA of the CDR3 is TGCAGCGTTGATAAGTGGTTTGATCGGTACAATGAGCAGTTCTTC.